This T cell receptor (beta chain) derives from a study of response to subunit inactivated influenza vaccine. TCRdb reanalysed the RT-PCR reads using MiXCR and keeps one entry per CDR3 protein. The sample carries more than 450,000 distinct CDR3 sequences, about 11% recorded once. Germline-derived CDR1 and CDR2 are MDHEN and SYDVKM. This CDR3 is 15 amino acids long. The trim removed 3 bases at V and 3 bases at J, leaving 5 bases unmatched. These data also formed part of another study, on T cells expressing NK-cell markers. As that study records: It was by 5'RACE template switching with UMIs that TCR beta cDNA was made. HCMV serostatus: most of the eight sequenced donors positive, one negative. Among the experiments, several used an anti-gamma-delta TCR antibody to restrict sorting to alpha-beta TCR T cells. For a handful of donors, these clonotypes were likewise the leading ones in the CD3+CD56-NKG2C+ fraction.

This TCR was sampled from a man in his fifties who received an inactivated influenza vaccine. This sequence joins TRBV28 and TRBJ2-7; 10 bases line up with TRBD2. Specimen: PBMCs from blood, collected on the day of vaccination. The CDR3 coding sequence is TGTGCCAGCAGTTTTCCTCTAGCGGGAGACTACGAGCAGTACTTC. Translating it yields CASSFPLAGDYEQYF.